This TCR beta chain was captured in a study of blood T cells in healthy people across ages. The sample providers were healthy Caucasian people from Russia, aged roughly 6 to 90. Next came a second PCR, run for about 7 to 12 cycles, which used a sample-barcoded 5' primer along with a J-beta primer mix. No fewer than 3 million CDR3-containing paired-end reads came from each sample. TCRdb independently ran MiXCR on the 5' RACE reads; one entry per CDR3 protein. The table has under 950,000 distinct CDR3 sequences, about 20% seen once. This TCR came from a man aged 65-85 years in good health. The source material was blood.

The CDR3 DNA reads as TGTGCCAGCAGTGTCGGACGGATTCAGTACTTC. It specifies CASSVGRIQYF. This rearrangement joins TRBV12-3 or TRBV12-4 to TRBJ2-4; no firm D call. The CDR3 is 11 residues long. The V gene lost 5 bases and the J gene lost 10 bases, with 9 bases spanning the gap.